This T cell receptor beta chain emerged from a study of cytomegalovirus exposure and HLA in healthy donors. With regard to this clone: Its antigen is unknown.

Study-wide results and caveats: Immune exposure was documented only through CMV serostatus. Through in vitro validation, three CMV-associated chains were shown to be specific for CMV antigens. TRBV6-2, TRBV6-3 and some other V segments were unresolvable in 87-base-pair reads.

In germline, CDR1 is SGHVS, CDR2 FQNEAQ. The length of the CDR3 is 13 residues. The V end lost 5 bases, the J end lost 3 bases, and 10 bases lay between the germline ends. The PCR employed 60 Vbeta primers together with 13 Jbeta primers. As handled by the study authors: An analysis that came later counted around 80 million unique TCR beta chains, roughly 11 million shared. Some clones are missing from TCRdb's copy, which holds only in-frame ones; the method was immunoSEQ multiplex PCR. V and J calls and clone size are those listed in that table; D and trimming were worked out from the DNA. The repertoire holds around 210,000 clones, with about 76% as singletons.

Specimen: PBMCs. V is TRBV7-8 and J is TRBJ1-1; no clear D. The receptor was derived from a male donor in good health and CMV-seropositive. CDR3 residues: CASSERADTEAFF. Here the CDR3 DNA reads TGTGCCAGCAGCGAGCGGGCGGACACTGAAGCTTTCTTT. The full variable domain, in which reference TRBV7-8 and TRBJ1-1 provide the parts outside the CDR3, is GAGVSQSPRYKVAKRGQDVALRCDPISGHVSLFWYQQALGQGPEFLTYFQNEAQLDKSGLPSDRFFAERPEGSVSTLKIQRTQQEDSAVYLCASSERADTEAFFGQGTRLTVV.